This TCR beta chain was found in a study of CD8+CD57+ T cells in acquired aplastic anemia. Broader study findings: Around 30 was the count of CD8+ CDR3 sequences that patients shared with controls.

TCR beta VDJ and CDR3 were profiled, and genomic DNA was the template. A single record per CDR3 protein comes from TCRdb applying MiXCR to the reads. The sample gives roughly 80,000 distinct CDR3 sequences, about three quarters of which show up once; roughly 80% is in the top ten. This clonotype was detected many times. As yet, its antigen is unknown. Whoever was chosen for sequencing had shown CD8+CD57+ cell expansion by flow cytometry. Patients uniformly had severe acquired aplastic anemia. The CDR3 spans 13 residues. Germline V gives CDR1 SGHVS, CDR2 FNYEAQ. V was pared by 5 bases and J by 5 bases, with 12 bases between.

Sequenced input: sorted CD4+, CD8+, or CD8+CD57+ T cells (not recorded which) from PBMCs. The rearrangement joins TRBV7-6 to TRBJ1-1; D not certain. This TCR was sampled from a human donor with aplastic anemia. CDR3: CASSALPGTEAFF. The CDR3 DNA reads TGTGCCAGCAGCGCCCTCCCTGGAACTGAAGCTTTCTTT.